This T cell receptor beta chain was sequenced during a study of shared clonotypes between healthy human individuals. Notes on the study in general: Rarefaction exposed incomplete sorted-subset sequencing despite large depth. A few donors had 4% to 5% of their naive CD4 clonotypes in common.

As for this clone: What it binds is unknown.

A split of CD4+ cells into CD45RA+ naive and CD45RA-negative memory subsets was performed. In the source study's methods: Filtering was not the same, since immunoSEQ gave junction-only sequences without quality scores. Profiled with immunoSEQ multiplex PCR; TCRdb holds only in-frame clones, not every one. V and J calls and clone size follow that table, whereas D and trimming were derived from the DNA. The profile covers 1 million to 1.3 million clones, with more than 75% appearing a single time and around 0.61% taken by the ten largest. The specimen was memory CD4+ T cells from PBMCs. Subset indicated: CD45RA-negative fraction. The source of this sequence is a man between 18 and 29 years old in good health. Some clones in this sample may be carry-over from other donors' samples.

The CDR3 sequence is CASSEGVQYF. The CDR3 DNA reads as TGTGCCAGCAGTGAGGGAGTTCAGTACTTC. The V gene is TRBV6-1, the J gene TRBJ2-4; D perhaps matches TRBD2 (5 bases). CDR1 MNHNS and CDR2 SASEGT come from the germline V gene. V was clipped by 3 bases and J by 11 bases, with 5 bases between them. The CDR3 contains 10 residues.